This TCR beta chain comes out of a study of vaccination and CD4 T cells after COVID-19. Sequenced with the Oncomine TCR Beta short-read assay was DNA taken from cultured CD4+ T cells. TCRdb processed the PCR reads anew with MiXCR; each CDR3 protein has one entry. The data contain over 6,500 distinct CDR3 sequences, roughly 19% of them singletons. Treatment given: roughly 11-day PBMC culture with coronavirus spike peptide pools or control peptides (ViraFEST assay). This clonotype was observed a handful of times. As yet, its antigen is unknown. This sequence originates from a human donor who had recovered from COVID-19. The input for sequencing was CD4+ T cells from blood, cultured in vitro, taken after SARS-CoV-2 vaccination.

The CDR3 DNA is TGTGCCAGCAGCTTACAGGGACTTATGAACACTGAAGCTTTCTTT. This encodes CASSLQGLMNTEAFF. V usage is TRBV7-9 and J usage is TRBJ1-1; TRBD1 is a possible D gene (5 bases). Per germline, CDR1 SEHNR and CDR2 FQNEAQ (reference sequence). The length of the CDR3 is 15 residues. With 2 bases removed from V and 0 bases from J, the gap between germline ends came to 10 bases.